These 25 T cell receptor beta chains came from one sample sequenced in a study of molecular identifiers for immune sequencing clone quantification. TCRdb reprocessed the PCR reads via MiXCR and lists one record per CDR3 protein. The table includes around 100,000 distinct CDR3 sequences, around 33% detected once. The sample taken for sequencing was naive CD8+ T cells from blood, with Jurkat cell RNA spiked in. Subset of the sample: FACS-sorted CD8+CD4-CCR7+CD45RA+ naive T cells. These receptors all come from a human donor in good health. Some libraries in this study had Jurkat cell RNA spiked in.

This clonotype was seen ten or more times. The chain joins TRBV28 to TRBJ2-7, with D unclear. From germline, CDR1 is MDHEN and CDR2 SYDVKM. V was trimmed by 3 bases and J by 7 bases, leaving 16 bases between them. The CDR3 sequence is 14 residues long. Here the CDR3 DNA reads TGTGCCAGCAGTTTCGGTCGCCTAGACGGTGAGCAGTACTTC. This gives the protein CASSFGRLDGEQYF.

This clonotype was seen repeatedly, ten times or more. The chain employs TRBV11-2 and TRBJ2-3; 11 bases fit TRBD2. There are 17 residues in the CDR3. Germline V gene lookup returns CDR1 SGHAT and CDR2 FQNNGV. The junction had 11 bases not matched to a gene; V was cut back by 5 bases and J by 4 bases. The CDR3 here is CASSRATSGTSPDTQYF. In nucleotides, the CDR3 is TGTGCCAGCAGCCGTGCGACTAGCGGGACTTCGCCAGATACGCAGTATTTT.

Points on this clonotype: Possible read error: a much larger clone is one base away. This chain joins TRBV23-1 and TRBJ2-5; TRBD1 might be the D (6 bases). TRBV23-1 is assigned to the ORF class and has an uncertain function. The CDR3 loop spans 13 amino acids. The CDR3 reads CASSPGQQEPQYF. CDR3 DNA: TGCGCCAGCAGCCCAGGACAGCAAGAGCCCCAGTACTTC.

A note on this clonotype: The junction departs from germline at one end; a sequencing error may be responsible. The chain is built from TRBV11-3 and TRBJ2-4, with D unclear. Germline loops: CDR1 SGHNT, CDR2 YENEEA. The CDR3 spans 10 residues. For the CDR3, the DNA is TGTGCCAGCAGCCCCAAAGGCGTCAGGTTC. It encodes CASSPKGVRF.

A remark on this clonotype: A much larger clone lies one base from this, so it may be a read error. The chain has TRBV29-1 and TRBJ1-4; D unclear. CDR1 and CDR2 from the germline V gene are SQVTM and ANQGSEA. CDR3 size: 16 residues. The DNA of the CDR3 is TGCAGCGTTGAAGACTTCTCTCCCGTTGGTAATGAAATACTGTTTTTT. Protein product: CSVEDFSPVGNEILFF.

This clonotype was found a few times. The genes are TRBV9 and TRBJ2-7, with 14 bases identical to TRBD2. Germline V CDR1 and CDR2: SGDLS, YYNGEE. J lost 5 bases, V lost 3 bases, and 16 bases had no gene match. The CDR3 is made up of 19 amino acids. The CDR3 DNA follows: TGTGCCAGCAGCGCCTGGTCGGGGACTAGCGGGAGTACTCTCGACGAGCAGTACTTC. Amino acid sequence: CASSAWSGTSGSTLDEQYF.

A few counts support this clonotype. The V call is TRBV29-1, the J call TRBJ2-1; D is perhaps TRBD1 (7 bases). V was cut by 6 bases and J by 8 bases, with 20 bases left in between. This CDR3 has 14 amino acids. CDR1 SQVTM and CDR2 ANQGSEA come from the germline V gene. In DNA form, the CDR3 reads TGCAGCGTCTTATATGGACTAACAGGGGATGAGCAGTTCTTC. Translating it yields CSVLYGLTGDEQFF.

Ten or more counts support this clonotype. A junction end diverges from the germline sequence, so it may reflect a read error. The chain uses TRBV7-7 and TRBJ2-2; 7 bases line up with TRBD1. Germline CDR1 reads SSHAT; CDR2 reads FNYEAQ (reference sequence). This CDR3 has 14 residues. CDR3 residues: CASSTGTATGELFF. The CDR3 DNA is TGTGCTAGCAGCACCGGGACAGCTACCGGGGAGCTGTTTTTT. Together with reference TRBV7-7 and TRBJ2-2, the CDR3 gives the full variable domain: GAGVSQSPRYKVTKRGQDVTLRCDPISSHATLYWYQQALGQGPEFLTYFNYEAQPDKSGLPSDRFSAERPEGSISTLTIQRTEQRDSAMYRCASSTGTATGELFFGEGSRLTVL.

This clonotype was recorded a few times. The gene calls are TRBV7-6 and TRBJ2-7; D call uncertain. The CDR3 is made up of 14 amino acids. Between the trimmed V and J ends, which lost 0 bases and 4 bases, there was a span of 10 bases. CDR1 is SGHVS and CDR2 is FNYEAQ in the germline V gene. The CDR3 protein is CASSLAHGVYEQYF. CDR3 in DNA: TGTGCCAGCAGCTTAGCGCATGGAGTGTACGAGCAGTACTTC.

Notes on this clonotype: One base away lies a much larger clone, so this may be a sequencing read error. The chain couples TRBV9 to TRBJ2-2; D remains ambiguous. Germline V gene sequence: CDR1 SGDLS, CDR2 YYNGEE. Between the trimmed V and J ends, which lost 3 bases and 6 bases, there was a span of 9 bases. There are 13 residues in the CDR3. The CDR3 DNA reads TGTGCCAGCAGCGAAGGATGGGCCGGGGAGCTGTTTTTT. It specifies CASSEGWAGELFF.

As concerns this clonotype: Mismatch with germline at one junction end may stem from a read error. The genes are TRBV5-4 and TRBJ2-7; D possibly uses TRBD1 or TRBD2 (5 bases each). The CDR3 spans 12 residues. Germline V gene lookup returns CDR1 SGHNT and CDR2 YYREEE (reference sequence). For the CDR3, the DNA is TGTGCCGGCAGGGTAGAGGGCTACGAGCAGTACTTC. Its translation is CAGRVEGYEQYF.

This clonotype was seen ten or more times. This chain connects TRBV5-4 to TRBJ2-3; 8 nucleotides align to TRBD1. The germline CDR1 and CDR2 sequences are SGHNT and YYREEE (reference sequence). V trimming: 3 bases; J trimming: 7 bases; junction bases outside the gene matches: 7. This CDR3 spans 14 amino acids. CDR3 sequence: CASSSDRGTNTQYF. CDR3 nucleotides: TGTGCCAGCAGCTCAGACAGGGGAACGAATACGCAGTATTTT.

This chain uses TRBV19 with TRBJ2-7; perhaps TRBD1 as D (6 bases). Trimming removed 4 bases at V and 7 bases at J, with 14 bases between. Germline CDR1 and CDR2: LNHDA and SQIVND (reference sequence). This CDR3 is 13 amino acids long. For the CDR3, the DNA is TGTGCCAGTAGTAGGGGGCCACTGGGGGAGCAGTACTTC. Translating gives CASSRGPLGEQYF.

The V call is TRBV21-1, the J call TRBJ2-7; TRBD1 is the table's D call and was not checked against the DNA. TRBV21-1 is a pseudogene locus. This CDR3 spans 15 amino acids. DNA for the CDR3: TGTGCCAGCAGCCTCCCCGGGAAAGGCAAACGGGAGCAGTACTTC. Protein sequence: CASSLPGKGKREQYF.

This clonotype has a handful of counts. J is TRBJ1-4 and V is TRBV6-5, with TRBD1 as a possible D gene (5 bases). Germline CDR1 and CDR2: MNHEY and SVGAGI. CDR3 length: 15 amino acids. Between the trimmed V and J ends, which lost 0 bases and 7 bases, there was a span of 12 bases. This CDR3 reads CASSYSGGASEKLFF. The DNA for the CDR3 is TGTGCCAGCAGTTACTCGGGAGGGGCGTCTGAAAAACTGTTTTTT.

This clonotype was counted a single time. This CDR3 is CASSLYQVSSGANVLTF. For the CDR3, the DNA is TGTGCCAGCAGTTTATACCAGGTAAGCTCTGGGGCCAACGTCCTGACTTTC. The chain links TRBV28 to TRBJ2-6, with D unclear. This CDR3 region has 17 residues. V lost 1 base, J lost 0 bases, and 10 bases lay in between. From germline, CDR1 is MDHEN and CDR2 SYDVKM.

This clonotype was counted between two and nine times. This chain connects TRBV5-8 to TRBJ2-1; D is possibly TRBD2 (7 bases). This CDR3 is 16 amino acids long. Trimming took off 7 bases at V and 4 bases at J, with 21 bases between the two ends. The germline V gene has CDR1 SGHTS and CDR2 YDEGEE. The CDR3 bases are TGTGCCAGCCCAGCAGTAGCTGGGAGGGGGTACAATGAGCAGTTCTTC. Translating gives CASPAVAGRGYNEQFF.

There are many counts of this clonotype. The chain uses TRBV5-6 and TRBJ2-1; D not resolved. Trimming stripped 0 bases from V and 5 bases from J, with 9 bases between. Germline-derived CDR1 and CDR2 are SGHDT and YYEEEE. The CDR3 sequence is 14 residues long. For the CDR3, the DNA is TGTGCCAGCAGCTTGGCTGCCCGACACAATGAGCAGTTCTTC. Its translation: CASSLAARHNEQFF. Complete variable domain (other parts from reference TRBV5-6 and TRBJ2-1): DAGVTQSPTHLIKTRGQQVTLRCSPKSGHDTVSWYQQALGQGPQFIFQYYEEEERQRGNFPDRFSGHQFPNYSSELNVNALLLGDSALYLCASSLAARHNEQFFGPGTRLTVL.

This clonotype was seen ten or more times. This chain uses TRBV7-6 with TRBJ1-3; D not certain. Deletions cut 3 bases from V and 4 bases from J, with 1 base between. The germline V gene encodes CDR1 SGHVS and CDR2 FNYEAQ. This CDR3 contains 11 residues. The DNA for the CDR3 is TGTGCCAGCAGCTTGGGAAACACCATATATTTT. The encoded protein is CASSLGNTIYF.

This clonotype was seen a few times. This chain links TRBV28 with TRBJ2-7; D ambiguous. The V gene lost 1 base and the J gene lost 2 bases, with 9 bases spanning the gap. The germline V gene encodes CDR1 MDHEN and CDR2 SYDVKM. The CDR3 covers 14 residues. CDR3 sequence reads: CASSLSLGTYEQYF. The CDR3 DNA reads as TGTGCCAGCAGTTTATCCTTGGGAACCTACGAGCAGTACTTC.

V gene TRBV4-3 combines with J gene TRBJ2-1, with a possible D match to TRBD1 (6 bases). CDR3 length equals 14 residues. Trimming shortened V by 2 bases and J by 12 bases, and 17 bases separated the two germline ends. Germline assignment: CDR1 LGHNA and CDR2 YSLEER. The CDR3 region has the DNA TGCGCCAGCAGCCAAAGCCGGGACAACCGGAGGCAGTTCTTC. Protein sequence: CASSQSRDNRRQFF.

Written as DNA, the CDR3 is TGTGCCAGCAGCTTTGGCAGCCTAAGGGGCTACACCTTC. This sequence encodes CASSFGSLRGYTF. The chain links TRBV5-6 to TRBJ1-2; D is unclear. Germline V lookup: CDR1 SGHDT, CDR2 YYEEEE. Trimming took 2 bases from V and 8 from J, leaving 13 bases between them. There are 13 residues in the CDR3.

This chain uses TRBV6-6 with TRBJ2-5; D uncertain. Germline V lookup: CDR1 MNHNY, CDR2 SVGAGI (reference sequence). V gave up 0 bases and J gave up 3 bases, with 11 bases separating them. There are 15 residues in the CDR3. CDR3 DNA sequence: TGTGCCAGCAGTTACTCCTTGGGGTTGAAAGAGACCCAGTACTTC. It is translated as CASSYSLGLKETQYF.

With respect to this clonotype: Because the CDR3 is missing its conserved closing phenylalanine or tryptophan, this is likely a read error. The chain couples TRBV4-3 to TRBJ1-5; a possible D gene is TRBD1 (6 bases). CDR3 size: 13 residues. V gave up 2 bases and J gave up 9 bases, with 11 bases separating them. The germline V gene has CDR1 LGHNA and CDR2 YSLEER. CDR3 DNA sequence: TGCGCCAGCAGCCAATGGACAGATCCGCCCCAGCATATT. It yields the protein CASSQWTDPPQHI.

This clonotype was observed many times. The gene calls are TRBV28 and TRBJ2-5, with D possibly matching TRBD1 (5 bases). This CDR3 region has 13 residues. CDR1 MDHEN and CDR2 SYDVKM come from the germline V gene. V shed 9 bases and J shed 0 bases, with 11 bases lying between them. The CDR3 DNA is TGTGCCAGTCTCCGGACAAACCAAGAGACCCAGTACTTC. Translating gives CASLRTNQETQYF.